This passage covers 20 T cell receptor beta chains from one sample sequenced in a study of PD-1 blockade in classical Hodgkin lymphoma. The method was immunoSEQ multiplex PCR; TCRdb's version includes in-frame clones alone and lacks a portion of them. Of approximately 80,000 clones in the sample, 89% are singletons; the top ten hold about 20%. Each and every patient relapsed after autologous stem cell transplantation, and patients got differing brentuximab vedotin exposure. This specimen consisted of peripheral blood mononuclear cells (PBMCs), obtained at baseline. The receptors shown here come from a human donor with classical Hodgkin lymphoma.

This chain links TRBV7-9 with TRBJ2-1, with TRBD1 as a possible D gene (5 bases). This CDR3 is 13 amino acids long. Germline V gene sequence: CDR1 SEHNR, CDR2 FQNEAQ (reference sequence). With 5 bases removed from V and 5 bases from J, the gap between germline ends came to 10 bases. The CDR3 protein is CASSPPTDNEQFF. CDR3 in DNA: TGTGCCAGCAGCCCCCCGACAGACAATGAGCAGTTCTTC.

The rearrangement links TRBV27 to TRBJ1-3; maybe TRBD1 (5 bases). The germline V gene has CDR1 MNHEY and CDR2 SMNVEV (reference sequence). The CDR3 is 16 amino acids. Trimming took off 5 bases at V and 0 bases at J, with 14 bases between the two ends. CDR3 bases: TGTGCCAGCAGTCCCGGGACGGTCCCCTCTGGAAACACCATATATTTT. Residues: CASSPGTVPSGNTIYF.

This chain joins TRBV2 and TRBJ2-5; D unresolved. This CDR3 is built from 14 residues. V gave up 2 bases and J gave up 3 bases, with 10 bases separating them. Germline V CDR1 and CDR2: SNHLY, FYNNEI. CDR3 residues: CASSESPVEETQYF. CDR3 bases: TGTGCCAGCAGTGAATCTCCAGTCGAAGAGACCCAGTACTTC.

The chain couples TRBV25-1 to TRBJ2-5; tentative D call: TRBD2 (7 bases). The CDR3 has 14 amino acids. The germline V gene has CDR1 MGHDK and CDR2 SYGVNS. Deletions cut 3 bases from V and 3 bases from J, with 11 bases between. CDR3 in amino acids: CASSEGAGEETQYF. The CDR3 nucleotides are TGTGCCAGCAGTGAGGGGGCGGGAGAAGAGACCCAGTACTTC.

The V gene is TRBV5-6, the J gene TRBJ1-2; D remains ambiguous. The CDR3 runs 13 residues. Trimming pared 0 bases from V and 5 bases from J, leaving 8 bases between. CDR1 and CDR2 from the germline V gene are SGHDT and YYEEEE. The DNA of the CDR3 is TGTGCCAGCAGCTTGGAAGTTCGTTATGGCTACACCTTC. Translating it yields CASSLEVRYGYTF.

This sequence joins TRBV18 and TRBJ1-3, with D possibly TRBD1 on 6 matching bases. This CDR3 region has 16 residues. Trimming removed 6 bases from V and 8 bases from J, with 23 bases in between. Germline V gene sequence: CDR1 KGHSH, CDR2 LQKENI. CDR3 nucleotides: TGTGCCAGCTCGCAGATGGGGGGCACTCCACCGGACACCATATATTTT. Encoded protein: CASSQMGGTPPDTIYF.

The chain couples TRBV6-5 to TRBJ1-2; D not certain. CDR3 size: 14 residues. CDR1 and CDR2 (germline): MNHEY, SVGAGI. Trimming removed 4 bases at V and 4 bases at J, with 13 bases between. The CDR3 here is CASSSLAGLYGYTF. CDR3 DNA: TGTGCCAGCAGTTCATTGGCGGGCCTCTATGGCTACACCTTC.

The rearrangement links TRBV7-9 to TRBJ2-3, with 8 nucleotides matching TRBD1. With 5 bases clipped from V and 9 bases from J, the junction kept 7 bases outside the gene matches. The CDR3 runs 13 residues. Germline CDR1 and CDR2: SEHNR and FQNEAQ (reference sequence). The CDR3 protein is CASSPQDRETQYF. The CDR3 DNA is TGTGCCAGCAGCCCTCAGGACAGGGAAACGCAGTATTTT.

CDR3 in amino acids: CSGHRGQETQYF. In DNA form, the CDR3 reads TGCAGCGGGCACAGGGGGCAAGAGACCCAGTACTTC. The chain couples TRBV29-1 to TRBJ2-5; 8 bases are shared with TRBD1. V shed 7 bases and J 2 bases; nucleotides not matched to a gene: 3. This CDR3 contains 12 residues. CDR1 and CDR2 from the germline V gene are SQVTM and ANQGSEA.

This chain joins TRBV5-1 and TRBJ2-5, with 8 nucleotides matching TRBD2. J lost 4 bases, V lost 1 base, and 6 bases had no gene match. This CDR3 is 15 amino acids long. Per germline, CDR1 SGHRS and CDR2 YFSETQ. The CDR3 region has the DNA TGCGCCAGCAGCTTGAGAGCGGGAGTTGCAGAGACCCAGTACTTC. This codes for CASSLRAGVAETQYF.

J is TRBJ2-1 and V is TRBV11-3, with 14 bases matching TRBD2. The CDR3 covers 18 residues. Unmatched junction bases numbered 9, after V lost 5 bases and J lost 3 bases. Germline V gene lookup returns CDR1 SGHNT and CDR2 YENEEA. CDR3 nucleotide sequence: TGTGCCAGCAGCGATCCGGGACTAGCGGGAGATTTCTACAATGAGCAGTTCTTC. Amino acids: CASSDPGLAGDFYNEQFF.

The V gene is TRBV7-6, the J gene TRBJ2-3, with a possible D match to TRBD2 (6 bases). The CDR3 covers 18 residues. The germline CDR1 and CDR2 sequences are SGHVS and FNYEAQ. V was trimmed by 5 bases and J by 6 bases, leaving 27 bases between them. In DNA, the CDR3 is TGTGCCAGCAGCAACCCACCCTGGGCAGGGACGGAGGGGGATACGCAGTATTTT. Protein sequence: CASSNPPWAGTEGDTQYF.

This chain connects TRBV5-1 to TRBJ2-5; D is ambiguous. Germline CDR1 SGHRS, CDR2 YFSETQ. V gave up 7 bases and J gave up 2 bases, with 15 bases separating them. The CDR3 is 14 residues long. The CDR3 coding sequence is TGCGCCAGCGGTCCTTCTGGGCCACAAGAGACCCAGTACTTC. It is translated as CASGPSGPQETQYF.

J is TRBJ2-7 and V is TRBV7-9; the D gene is possibly TRBD2 (5 bases). The CDR3 runs 15 residues. Trimming took off 4 bases at V and 5 bases at J, with 18 bases between the two ends. CDR1 and CDR2 from the germline V gene are SEHNR and FQNEAQ (reference sequence). The CDR3 nucleotides read TGTGCCAGCAGCTCGACGGTAAGAGGGCCCGACGAGCAGTACTTC. It encodes CASSSTVRGPDEQYF. Combining the CDR3 with reference TRBV7-9 and TRBJ2-7 gives the whole variable domain DTGVSQNPRHKITKRGQNVTFRCDPISEHNRLYWYRQTLGQGPEFLTYFQNEAQLEKSRLLSDRFSAERPKGSFSTLEIQRTEQGDSAMYLCASSSTVRGPDEQYFGPGTRLTVT.

The count of this clone is one. The chain has TRBV28 and TRBJ1-4; TRBD1 is a possible D gene (6 bases). This CDR3 comprises 14 residues. CDR1 MDHEN and CDR2 SYDVKM come from the germline V gene. V lost 6 bases to trimming and J lost 9 bases, with 17 bases between them. The CDR3 DNA follows: TGTGCCAGCAGCGTTGATCGGACAGCTAAAAAACTGTTTTTT. Its translation: CASSVDRTAKKLFF.

The rearrangement links TRBV19 to TRBJ2-1, with a possible D match to TRBD2 (5 bases). Trimming took off 9 bases at V and 4 bases at J, with 13 bases between the two ends. Germline V gene sequence: CDR1 LNHDA, CDR2 SQIVND (reference sequence). The CDR3 contains 13 residues. In DNA form, the CDR3 reads TGTGCCAGCCGGGATCAATCATACAATGAGCAGTTCTTC. Translation: CASRDQSYNEQFF.

The V gene is TRBV9, the J gene TRBJ1-1; D ambiguous. This CDR3 has 13 amino acids. Germline lookup yields CDR1 SGDLS and CDR2 YYNGEE. The V end lost 0 bases, the J end lost 2 bases, and 5 bases lay between the germline ends. CDR3 DNA: TGTGCCAGCAGCGTAGAACACAACACTGAAGCTTTCTTT. It yields the protein CASSVEHNTEAFF. Based on the CDR3 plus reference TRBV9 and TRBJ1-1, the full variable domain is DSGVTQTPKHLITATGQRVTLRCSPRSGDLSVYWYQQSLDQGLQFLIQYYNGEERAKGNILERFSAQQFPDLHSELNLSSLELGDSALYFCASSVEHNTEAFFGQGTRLTVV.

The chain has TRBV29-1 and TRBJ2-5; 14 positions agree with TRBD2. The CDR3 spans 18 residues. Trimming cost V 4 bases and J 5 bases; bases outside gene matches: 15. Germline loops: CDR1 SQVTM, CDR2 ANQGSEA. The CDR3 sequence: CSVASKGLAGVFGETQYF. CDR3 DNA: TGCAGCGTTGCCTCGAAGGGACTAGCGGGAGTATTCGGGGAGACCCAGTACTTC.

V usage is TRBV7-2 and J usage is TRBJ2-5; D is perhaps TRBD1 or TRBD2 (5 bases each). V dropped 1 base and J dropped 7 bases, with 19 bases sitting between them. Germline CDR1 is SGHTA and CDR2 is FQGNSA. The CDR3 extends over 16 amino acids. The CDR3 DNA is TGTGCCAGCAGCTTAGGGGGACCGGCATCGGGCGGGACCCAGTACTTC. Residues: CASSLGGPASGGTQYF.

The chain is built from TRBV28 and TRBJ2-1; 12 bases match TRBD2. With V trimmed by 1 base and J by 3 bases, 1 base remained unmatched. This CDR3 has 16 amino acids. Germline loops: CDR1 MDHEN, CDR2 SYDVKM. The CDR3 DNA is TGTGCCAGCAGTTTATTGGGACTAGCGGGCTACAATGAGCAGTTCTTC. It translates to CASSLLGLAGYNEQFF.